This is a list of T cell receptor beta chains from one sample in a study of CD8+ T cells in alopecia areata. Clones were read by immunoSEQ multiplex PCR, and TCRdb kept only the in-frame ones, dropping some. The table has more than 150,000 clones, roughly half seen once. Sequenced here: CD8+ T cells sorted from blood, sampled at approximately week 52, from a patient treated with tofacitinib. The receptors come from a human donor with alopecia areata. Both conserved end residues are part of each CDR3. D genes are given only for firm matches. Clone size is given for some rows only: seen once, a few or many times, or a class if the clone is expanded.

>-|TRBJ2-1|TRBV25-1|-
CASSEQGRYNEQFF
TGTGCCAGCAGTGAACAGGGCCGATACAATGAGCAGTTCTTC
>-|TRBJ1-4|TRBV4-1|TRBD1
CASSQDEGAGGNEKLFF
TGCGCCAGCAGCCAAGATGAGGGGGCAGGGGGTAATGAAAAACTGTTTTTT
>-|TRBJ1-2|TRBV4-1|TRBD1
CASSPRDRAGGYTF
TGCGCCAGCAGCCCTCGGGACAGGGCCGGGGGCTACACCTTC
>-|TRBJ1-2|TRBV15|-
CATSREEGLGGYTF
TGTGCCACCAGCAGAGAGGAGGGTCTTGGGGGCTACACCTTC
>few|TRBJ2-2|TRBV19|-
CASGSREPTGELFF
TGTGCCAGCGGGAGCAGGGAGCCCACCGGGGAGCTGTTTTTT
>-|TRBJ2-3|TRBV6-5|TRBD1
CASSPRQGGTDTQYF
TGTGCCAGCAGTCCTAGACAGGGTGGCACAGATACGCAGTATTTT
>few|TRBJ1-4|TRBV5-6|-
CASSPGRVYEKLFF
TGTGCCAGCAGCCCAGGACGGGTATATGAAAAACTGTTTTTT
>-|TRBJ2-2|TRBV9|-
CASSVEVAGELFF
TGTGCCAGCAGCGTAGAGGTCGCGGGGGAGCTGTTTTTT
>-|TRBJ2-7|TRBV9|-
CASSVGQGMRYEQYF
TGTGCCAGCAGCGTAGGCCAGGGGATGAGGTACGAGCAGTACTTC
>-|TRBJ1-3|TRBV30|-
CAWSVYGGNTIYF
TGTGCCTGGAGTGTATACGGTGGAAACACCATATATTTT
>-|TRBJ1-6|TRBV6-5|-
CASSSPNSPLHF
TGTGCCAGCAGTTCCCCTAATTCACCCCTCCACTTT
>-|TRBJ2-5|TRBV18|-
CASSREDQETQYF
TGTGCCAGCTCAAGGGAGGACCAAGAGACCCAGTACTTC
>few|TRBJ2-1|TRBV15|-
CATSRDEGGLKNEQFF
TGTGCCACCAGCAGAGATGAGGGGGGGCTTAAAAATGAGCAGTTCTTC
>-|TRBJ1-1|TRBV7-3|-
CASSLGGPLRMNTEAFF
TGTGCCAGCAGCCTAGGAGGGCCCCTGAGAATGAACACTGAAGCTTTCTTT
>-|TRBJ2-7|TRBV10-3|-
CAITREGAPYEQYF
TGTGCCATCACCCGAGAGGGTGCGCCCTACGAGCAGTACTTC
>few|TRBJ1-5|TRBV6-6|-
CASKDSNQPQHF
TGTGCCAGCAAAGACAGCAATCAGCCCCAGCATTTT
>few|TRBJ2-7|TRBV19|TRBD1
CASRDRGYEQYF
TGTGCCAGCCGGGACAGGGGCTACGAGCAGTACTTC
>-|TRBJ1-2|TRBV7-9|TRBD1
CASSLVGTGAYGYTF
TGTGCCAGCAGCTTAGTTGGGACAGGGGCCTATGGCTACACCTTC
>many|TRBJ2-2|TRBV5-4|-
CASSLKGRNTGELFF
TGTGCCAGCAGCTTGAAGGGTCGGAACACCGGGGAGCTGTTTTTT
>-|TRBJ1-6|TRBV30|-
CAWNSYNSPLHF
TGTGCCTGGAACTCCTATAATTCACCCCTCCACTTT
>-|TRBJ1-2|TRBV30|TRBD1
CAWSALGTAGYTF
TGTGCCTGGAGTGCCCTCGGGACAGCAGGCTACACCTTC
>-|TRBJ2-1|TRBV5-1|-
CASSLFPGGNEQFF
TGCGCCAGCAGCTTGTTCCCCGGGGGCAATGAGCAGTTCTTC
>-|TRBJ2-5|TRBV4-1|-
CASSPEEGSETQYF
TGCGCCAGCAGCCCCGAAGAGGGGTCGGAGACCCAGTACTTC
>-|TRBJ1-5|TRBV27|-
CASSVTGLDQPQHF
TGTGCCAGCAGTGTGACAGGACTTGATCAGCCCCAGCATTTT
>-|TRBJ2-5|TRBV5-4|TRBD1
CASRNDRDQETQYF
TGTGCCAGCAGAAACGACAGGGATCAAGAGACCCAGTACTTC
>-|TRBJ2-7|TRBV30|-
CAWSLTLGYEQYF
TGTGCCTGGAGTCTTACGCTTGGGTACGAGCAGTACTTC
>-|TRBJ2-2|TRBV29-1|-
CSVAGGTSSGELFF
TGCAGCGTTGCTGGGGGGACGTCATCCGGGGAGCTGTTTTTT
>few|TRBJ2-7|TRBV5-1|TRBD2
CASSLMASGTSYEQYF
TGCGCCAGCAGCTTGATGGCTAGCGGGACCTCCTACGAGCAGTACTTC
>-|TRBJ1-1|TRBV7-9|TRBD1
CASSLGTVDLNTEAFF
TGTGCCAGCAGCCTCGGGACAGTGGACTTGAACACTGAAGCTTTCTTT
>-|TRBJ1-6|TRBV2|-
CASTEGGSPLHF
TGTGCCAGCACGGAGGGGGGTTCACCCCTCCACTTT
>-|TRBJ2-5|TRBV14|-
CASSQGGSSQETQYF
TGTGCCAGCAGCCAAGGGGGTTCCAGCCAAGAGACCCAGTACTTC
>-|TRBJ1-6|TRBV10-3|-
CAISEFGSNSPLHF
TGTGCCATCAGTGAGTTTGGGAGTAATTCACCCCTCCACTTT
>-|TRBJ2-3|TRBV5-1|TRBD2
CASTLAEGTDTQYF
TGCGCCAGCACACTAGCGGAAGGCACAGATACGCAGTATTTT
>-|TRBJ1-6|TRBV4-3|-
CASSLTTGFNSPLHF
TGCGCCAGCTCACTAACGACAGGCTTTAATTCACCCCTCCACTTT
>few|TRBJ2-5|TRBV7-9|-
CASSIGGTLEETQYF
TGTGCCAGCAGTATTGGAGGGACATTGGAAGAGACCCAGTACTTC
>few|TRBJ2-2|TRBV7-9|-
CASSLGSAANTGELFF
TGTGCCAGCAGCTTAGGGTCTGCAGCGAACACCGGGGAGCTGTTTTTT
>-|TRBJ2-5|TRBV5-4|-
CASSLRTETQETQYF
TGTGCCAGCAGCTTGCGGACAGAAACACAAGAGACCCAGTACTTC
>few|TRBJ2-1|TRBV7-2|TRBD2
CASSFRGGAHEQFF
TGTGCCAGCAGCTTTCGCGGGGGGGCGCATGAGCAGTTCTTC
>-|TRBJ2-1|TRBV5-4|TRBD2
CASSLAAGGRNEQFF
TGTGCCAGCAGCTTGGCCGCGGGGGGGCGCAATGAGCAGTTCTTC
>-|TRBJ2-5|TRBV6-5|-
CASSYTSGQETQYF
TGTGCCAGCAGTTACACGAGCGGGCAAGAGACCCAGTACTTC
>-|TRBJ1-3|TRBV9|-
CASSQTGNTIYF
TGTGCCTCCAGTCAGACGGGAAACACCATATATTTT
>-|TRBJ1-1|TRBV16|-
CASSPRQRNTEAFF
TGTGCCAGCAGCCCTCGACAGAGGAACACTGAAGCTTTCTTT
>-|TRBJ2-1|TRBV4-3|TRBD2
CASSQAGGTYNEQFF
TGCGCCAGCAGCCAAGCGGGGGGGACCTACAATGAGCAGTTCTTC
>once|TRBJ1-6|TRBV13|-
CASSLNADSPLHF
TGTGCCAGCAGCTTAAATGCAGATTCACCCCTCCACTTT
>-|TRBJ2-6|TRBV5-1|-
CASSLGVGRAGANVLTF
TGCGCCAGCAGCTTGGGAGTAGGGCGCGCTGGGGCCAACGTCCTGACTTTC
>-|TRBJ2-7|TRBV27|-
CASSLLGAGSSYEQYF
TGTGCCAGCAGTTTACTTGGGGCAGGGAGCTCCTACGAGCAGTACTTC
>-|TRBJ1-1|TRBV30|-
CAWSGWTAGTEAFF
TGTGCCTGGAGTGGATGGACAGCTGGCACTGAAGCTTTCTTT
>-|TRBJ1-5|TRBV9|-
CASSGGVAPAQPQHF
TGTGCCAGCAGCGGAGGGGTAGCCCCCGCGCAGCCCCAGCATTTT